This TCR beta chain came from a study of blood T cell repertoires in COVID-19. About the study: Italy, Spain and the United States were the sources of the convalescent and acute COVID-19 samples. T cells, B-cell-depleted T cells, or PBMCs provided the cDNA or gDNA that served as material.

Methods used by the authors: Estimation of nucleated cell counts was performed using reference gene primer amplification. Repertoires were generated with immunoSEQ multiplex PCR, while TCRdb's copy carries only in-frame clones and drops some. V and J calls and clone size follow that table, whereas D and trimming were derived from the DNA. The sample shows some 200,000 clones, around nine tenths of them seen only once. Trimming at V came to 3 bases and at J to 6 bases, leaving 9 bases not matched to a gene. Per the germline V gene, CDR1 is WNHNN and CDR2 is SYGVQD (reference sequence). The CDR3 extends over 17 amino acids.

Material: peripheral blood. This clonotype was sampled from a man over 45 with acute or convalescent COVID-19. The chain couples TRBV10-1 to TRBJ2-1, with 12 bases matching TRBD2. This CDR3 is CASSENPGLAGTNEQFF. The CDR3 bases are TGCGCCAGCAGTGAAAATCCGGGACTAGCGGGTACCAATGAGCAGTTCTTC.